This is a list of T cell receptor beta chains from one sample in a study of radiotherapy plus CTLA-4 blockade in lung cancer. Generated by immunoSEQ multiplex PCR, the TCRdb table keeps only in-frame clones and is missing some. The sample carries over 60,000 clones, more than 75% recorded once. Sequences were derived from peripheral blood, sampled from a patient treated with radiotherapy plus ipilimumab. The receptor source for this set is a human donor with non-small cell lung cancer that progressed on radiotherapy plus ipilimumab. CDR3s include the opening cysteine and the closing phenylalanine or tryptophan. Fields, in order: CDR3 DNA, CDR3 protein, clone size, V gene, D gene, J gene. D genes are given only for firm matches. Clone size is shown for a subset of rows, as once, few, many or a class of expanded clone.

CDR3 DNA: TGTGCCAGCAGCTTGTTGGGGCGGGAGCGTGGCACCGGGGAGCTGTTTTTT
CDR3 protein: CASSLLGRERGTGELFF
clone size: .
V gene: TRBV11-2
D gene: TRBD2
J gene: TRBJ2-2

CDR3 DNA: TGTGCCAGCAGCTTAGGAGGGGCGACATCCTACGAGCAGTACTTC
CDR3 protein: CASSLGGATSYEQYF
clone size: .
V gene: TRBV7-9
D gene: .
J gene: TRBJ2-7

CDR3 DNA: TGCGCCAGCAGCCAAACAGGGTTAACCGGGGAGCTGTTTTTT
CDR3 protein: CASSQTGLTGELFF
clone size: .
V gene: TRBV4-1
D gene: .
J gene: TRBJ2-2

CDR3 DNA: TGTGCCAGCAGTCTCCAATCCCAAGAGACCCAGTACTTC
CDR3 protein: CASSLQSQETQYF
clone size: .
V gene: TRBV2
D gene: .
J gene: TRBJ2-5

CDR3 DNA: TGTGCCAGCAGATCAGGGGAAGGTGTCACTGAAGCTTTCTTT
CDR3 protein: CASRSGEGVTEAFF
clone size: .
V gene: TRBV7-9
D gene: .
J gene: TRBJ1-1

CDR3 DNA: TGTGCCAGCAGTTACAACAATCAGCCCCAGCATTTT
CDR3 protein: CASSYNNQPQHF
clone size: once
V gene: TRBV28
D gene: .
J gene: TRBJ1-5

CDR3 DNA: TGCGCCAGCAGCTTGGCTAGCGGGATAGGCCCTAGCACAGATACGCAGTATTTT
CDR3 protein: CASSLASGIGPSTDTQYF
clone size: .
V gene: TRBV5-1
D gene: TRBD2
J gene: TRBJ2-3

CDR3 DNA: TGTGCCAGCAGCTTAGACAGGGTGGCAGAGACCCAGTACTTC
CDR3 protein: CASSLDRVAETQYF
clone size: .
V gene: TRBV7-2
D gene: .
J gene: TRBJ2-5

CDR3 DNA: TGTGCCAGCAGCACCGGGGGGTACCAAGAGACCCAGTACTTC
CDR3 protein: CASSTGGYQETQYF
clone size: .
V gene: TRBV28
D gene: TRBD2
J gene: TRBJ2-5

CDR3 DNA: TGTGCCAGCAGCGTAACGGGACAGTTACTCTACAATGAGCAGTTCTTC
CDR3 protein: CASSVTGQLLYNEQFF
clone size: once
V gene: TRBV9
D gene: TRBD1
J gene: TRBJ2-1

CDR3 DNA: TGCAGTGCTGTAGCGGGCCCTACGCAGTATTTT
CDR3 protein: CSAVAGPTQYF
clone size: .
V gene: TRBV20-1
D gene: TRBD2
J gene: TRBJ2-3

CDR3 DNA: TGTGCCAGCAGAAGAGTGGCAGATGAAAAACTGTTTTTT
CDR3 protein: CASRRVADEKLFF
clone size: .
V gene: TRBV14
D gene: .
J gene: TRBJ1-4

CDR3 DNA: TGCGCCAGCAGCTTTGGAGCGGGAGGGCCAAATGAGCAGTTCTTC
CDR3 protein: CASSFGAGGPNEQFF
clone size: .
V gene: TRBV5-1
D gene: TRBD2
J gene: TRBJ2-1

CDR3 DNA: TGTGCCAGCTCACCCCAGGGGGGCAAGCAGCCCCAGCATTTT
CDR3 protein: CASSPQGGKQPQHF
clone size: .
V gene: TRBV18
D gene: TRBD1
J gene: TRBJ1-5

CDR3 DNA: TGTGCCAGCAGCCCCCGTGGACAGGGCAGGGGAAACACCATATATTTT
CDR3 protein: CASSPRGQGRGNTIYF
clone size: .
V gene: TRBV9
D gene: TRBD1
J gene: TRBJ1-3

CDR3 DNA: TGTGCCATCAGTGAGTCGAGGGATCAGCCCCAGCATTTT
CDR3 protein: CAISESRDQPQHF
clone size: .
V gene: TRBV10-3
D gene: .
J gene: TRBJ1-5

CDR3 DNA: TGTGCCAGCAGCCGGGACGTCACAGATACGCAGTATTTT
CDR3 protein: CASSRDVTDTQYF
clone size: .
V gene: TRBV11-3
D gene: .
J gene: TRBJ2-3

CDR3 DNA: TGTGCCACTCGGACTCCCATGGGATATGGCTACACCTTC
CDR3 protein: CATRTPMGYGYTF
clone size: few
V gene: TRBV6-5
D gene: .
J gene: TRBJ1-2

CDR3 DNA: TGCGCCAGCAGCTCGCTAGCGGGAGGGACCGGGGAGCTGTTTTTT
CDR3 protein: CASSSLAGGTGELFF
clone size: .
V gene: TRBV5-1
D gene: TRBD2
J gene: TRBJ2-2

CDR3 DNA: TGCGCCAGCAGCTTCGCCCTAGCGGGAGCCACGGGGGAGCTGTTTTTT
CDR3 protein: CASSFALAGATGELFF
clone size: .
V gene: TRBV5-1
D gene: TRBD2
J gene: TRBJ2-2

CDR3 DNA: TGTGCCAGCAGTTCCGACAGGAGCCTTTATAGCAATCAGCCCCAGCATTTT
CDR3 protein: CASSSDRSLYSNQPQHF
clone size: .
V gene: TRBV28
D gene: .
J gene: TRBJ1-5

CDR3 DNA: TGTGCCAGCAGCGAAAATCGACAGGGACACAATGAGCAGTTCTTC
CDR3 protein: CASSENRQGHNEQFF
clone size: .
V gene: TRBV9
D gene: TRBD1
J gene: TRBJ2-1

CDR3 DNA: TGCAGCGTTGTTTCTAGGAGTGGGATGAACACCGGGGAGCTGTTTTTT
CDR3 protein: CSVVSRSGMNTGELFF
clone size: .
V gene: TRBV29-1
D gene: .
J gene: TRBJ2-2

CDR3 DNA: TGTGCCACCAGCAGAGGACAGGGGGCCTACGAGCAGTACTTC
CDR3 protein: CATSRGQGAYEQYF
clone size: .
V gene: TRBV15
D gene: TRBD1
J gene: TRBJ2-7

CDR3 DNA: TGCGCCAGCTGCTTCGAGACAGGGGTAGATGGCTACACCTTC
CDR3 protein: CASCFETGVDGYTF
clone size: .
V gene: TRBV5-1
D gene: TRBD1
J gene: TRBJ1-2

CDR3 DNA: TGTGCCAGCAGCCCCCCCCACAGGGTCACTGAAGCTTTCTTT
CDR3 protein: CASSPPHRVTEAFF
clone size: .
V gene: TRBV9
D gene: .
J gene: TRBJ1-1

CDR3 DNA: TGCGCCAGCAGTGGAACTAGCACAGATACGCAGTATTTT
CDR3 protein: CASSGTSTDTQYF
clone size: .
V gene: TRBV10-2
D gene: .
J gene: TRBJ2-3

CDR3 DNA: TGTGCCACCGGTTCGGCCACCGGGGAGCTGTTTTTT
CDR3 protein: CATGSATGELFF
clone size: .
V gene: TRBV6-4
D gene: .
J gene: TRBJ2-2

CDR3 DNA: TGCGCCAGCAGCCGTGACTCACACGGGGGGCCCTCCTACGAGCAGTACTTC
CDR3 protein: CASSRDSHGGPSYEQYF
clone size: .
V gene: TRBV4-1
D gene: .
J gene: TRBJ2-7

CDR3 DNA: TGTGCCAGCAGCTTAATGGGCACCGGGGAGCTGTTTTTT
CDR3 protein: CASSLMGTGELFF
clone size: .
V gene: TRBV7-3
D gene: .
J gene: TRBJ2-2

CDR3 DNA: TGTGCCAGCAGCTTCGCTAGCGGGAGGCAAGATACGCAGTATTTT
CDR3 protein: CASSFASGRQDTQYF
clone size: .
V gene: TRBV7-9
D gene: TRBD2
J gene: TRBJ2-3

CDR3 DNA: TGTGCCAGCAGCGTAACCGGGACAGGTGAAAAACTGTTTTTT
CDR3 protein: CASSVTGTGEKLFF
clone size: .
V gene: TRBV9
D gene: TRBD1
J gene: TRBJ1-4

CDR3 DNA: TGTGCCAGCAGCTTTTCCGGGACTAGCGGGACCTACGAGCAGTACTTC
CDR3 protein: CASSFSGTSGTYEQYF
clone size: .
V gene: TRBV7-3
D gene: TRBD2
J gene: TRBJ2-7

CDR3 DNA: TGCGCCAGCAGCCAAGAAGCGGTAAGTCTTGACAATGAGCAGTTCTTC
CDR3 protein: CASSQEAVSLDNEQFF
clone size: .
V gene: TRBV4-1
D gene: .
J gene: TRBJ2-1

CDR3 DNA: TGTGCCAGCACCCCTCAGGGAAACTATGGCTACACCTTC
CDR3 protein: CASTPQGNYGYTF
clone size: .
V gene: TRBV7-9
D gene: .
J gene: TRBJ1-2

CDR3 DNA: TGTGCCAGCAGCTTATCCCGGACCTGGGAAGAGACCCAGTACTTC
CDR3 protein: CASSLSRTWEETQYF
clone size: once
V gene: TRBV11-1
D gene: .
J gene: TRBJ2-5

CDR3 DNA: TGTGCCAGTAGTATAGTTGGCGGGAGCTCCTACAATGAGCAGTTCTTC
CDR3 protein: CASSIVGGSSYNEQFF
clone size: .
V gene: TRBV19
D gene: TRBD2
J gene: TRBJ2-1

CDR3 DNA: TGCGGAGGGGCCTTCAACACCGGGGAGCTGTTTTTT
CDR3 protein: CGGAFNTGELFF
clone size: .
V gene: TRBV29-1
D gene: .
J gene: TRBJ2-2

CDR3 DNA: TGTGCCAGCAGCTCTCCCCCCTGGACAGTAACGGCTTTCTTT
CDR3 protein: CASSSPPWTVTAFF
clone size: .
V gene: TRBV11-2
D gene: .
J gene: TRBJ1-1

CDR3 DNA: TGTGCCAGCAGTGCGACAGGGAAAAACTATGGCTACACCTTC
CDR3 protein: CASSATGKNYGYTF
clone size: .
V gene: TRBV2
D gene: TRBD1
J gene: TRBJ1-2

CDR3 DNA: TGTGCCAGTAGTCGTAGCGGGACTTACAATGAGCAGTTCTTC
CDR3 protein: CASSRSGTYNEQFF
clone size: .
V gene: TRBV19
D gene: TRBD2
J gene: TRBJ2-1